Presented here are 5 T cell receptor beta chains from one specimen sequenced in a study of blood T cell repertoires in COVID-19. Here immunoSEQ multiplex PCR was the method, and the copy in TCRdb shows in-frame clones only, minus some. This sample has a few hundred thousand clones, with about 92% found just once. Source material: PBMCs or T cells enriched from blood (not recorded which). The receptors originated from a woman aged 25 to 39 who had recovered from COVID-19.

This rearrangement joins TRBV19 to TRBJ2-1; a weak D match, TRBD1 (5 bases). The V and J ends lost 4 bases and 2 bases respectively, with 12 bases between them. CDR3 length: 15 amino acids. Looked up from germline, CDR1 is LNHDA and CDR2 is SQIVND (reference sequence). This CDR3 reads CASSTQAETYNEQFF. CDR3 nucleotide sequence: TGTGCCAGTAGTACACAGGCGGAGACCTACAATGAGCAGTTCTTC.

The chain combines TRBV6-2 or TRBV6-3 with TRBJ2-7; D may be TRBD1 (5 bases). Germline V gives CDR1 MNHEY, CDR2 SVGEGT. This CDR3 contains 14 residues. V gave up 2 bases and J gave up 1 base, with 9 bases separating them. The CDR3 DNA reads TGTGCCAGCAGTTACGGACATTCTTCCTACGAGCAGTACTTC. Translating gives CASSYGHSSYEQYF.

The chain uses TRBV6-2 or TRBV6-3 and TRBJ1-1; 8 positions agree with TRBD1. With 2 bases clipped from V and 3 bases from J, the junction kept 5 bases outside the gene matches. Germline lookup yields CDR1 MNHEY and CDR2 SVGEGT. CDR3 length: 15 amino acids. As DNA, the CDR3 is TGTGCCAGCAGTTACCCCGGACAGGGCCACACTGAAGCTTTCTTT. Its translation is CASSYPGQGHTEAFF.

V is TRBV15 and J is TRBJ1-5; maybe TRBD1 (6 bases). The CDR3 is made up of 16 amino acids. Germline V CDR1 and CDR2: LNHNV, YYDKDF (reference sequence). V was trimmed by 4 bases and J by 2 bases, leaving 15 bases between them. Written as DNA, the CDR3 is TGTGCCACCAGCATGGGGGGGCGAATGGGCAATCAGCCCCAGCATTTT. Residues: CATSMGGRMGNQPQHF.

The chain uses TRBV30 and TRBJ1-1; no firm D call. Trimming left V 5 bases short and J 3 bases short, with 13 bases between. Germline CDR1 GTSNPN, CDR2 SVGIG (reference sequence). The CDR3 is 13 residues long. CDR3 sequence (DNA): TGTGCCTGGCTCCCTCTTCTATACACTGAAGCTTTCTTT. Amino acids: CAWLPLLYTEAFF.